What follows are 28 T cell receptor beta chains derived from one specimen sequenced in a study of blood T cell repertoires in COVID-19. The assay was immunoSEQ multiplex PCR, and TCRdb's table has in-frame clones only and misses some. The sample records 250,000 to 300,000 clones, approximately 86% being singletons. Sequencing input: peripheral blood. These receptors originate from a woman aged 70 to 79 with COVID-19, enrolled during active disease.

This clone appeared once. The genes are TRBV7-2 and TRBJ2-7; maybe TRBD2 (6 bases). This CDR3 has 18 amino acids. The V end was cut by 1 base, the J end by 6 bases, with 25 bases between. From germline, CDR1 is SGHTA and CDR2 FQGNSA. CDR3 residues: CASSLVPPGLYLQFEQYF. The DNA for the CDR3 is TGTGCCAGCAGCTTAGTGCCCCCGGGACTCTATCTACAGTTCGAGCAGTACTTC.

The chain has TRBV28 and TRBJ2-7, with 8 bases aligning to TRBD1. With 3 bases clipped from V and 6 bases from J, the junction kept 7 bases outside the gene matches. This CDR3 region has 14 residues. Looked up from germline, CDR1 is MDHEN and CDR2 is SYDVKM. CDR3 sequence: CASSLFGQGSEQYF. CDR3 nucleotides: TGTGCCAGCAGTTTGTTCGGACAGGGCTCCGAGCAGTACTTC.

CDR3 residues: CASSPWTGQEQYF. The DNA of the CDR3 is TGCGCCAGCAGCCCCTGGACAGGTCAAGAGCAGTACTTC. The chain employs TRBV4-3 and TRBJ2-7; 7 bases align to TRBD1. V dropped 4 bases and J dropped 7; count of bases not matched to a gene: 7. Germline assignment: CDR1 LGHNA and CDR2 YSLEER. The CDR3 has 13 amino acids.

This clone showed up just once. The chain employs TRBV3-1 (or the pseudogene TRBV3-2) and TRBJ1-2; 7 bases are shared with TRBD1. This CDR3 is 15 amino acids long. Germline assignment: CDR1 LGHDT and CDR2 YNNKEL (reference sequence). V shed 4 bases and J 4 bases; nucleotides not matched to a gene: 9. The CDR3 region has the DNA TGTGCCAGCAGCCGTTATCAGGGGGACCTCTATGGCTACACCTTC. Its protein product is CASSRYQGDLYGYTF.

The chain has TRBV7-3 and TRBJ2-2; tentatively, D is TRBD2 (6 bases). Germline loops: CDR1 SGHTA, CDR2 FQGTGA. Trimming cost V 5 bases and J 1 base, with 11 bases left between them. The CDR3 covers 15 residues. CDR3 sequence reads: CASSPQAGNTGELFF. DNA for the CDR3: TGTGCCAGCAGCCCTCAAGCGGGGAACACCGGGGAGCTGTTTTTT.

This clone was detected only a few times. The V gene is TRBV29-1, the J gene TRBJ1-1; TRBD1 matches at 9 bases. Germline V lookup: CDR1 SQVTM, CDR2 ANQGSEA. CDR3 size: 16 residues. V shed 0 bases, J shed 3 bases, and the junction held 8 bases outside the gene matches. The CDR3 sequence: CSVEDRTGARDTEAFF. DNA for the CDR3: TGCAGCGTTGAAGATCGGACAGGGGCGAGAGACACTGAAGCTTTCTTT.

The chain couples TRBV5-4 to TRBJ1-1, with D maybe TRBD1 (6 bases). CDR1 SGHNT and CDR2 YYREEE come from the germline V gene (reference sequence). V shed 3 bases and J shed 3 bases, with 9 bases lying between them. There are 13 residues in the CDR3. The CDR3 nucleotides read TGTGCCAGCAGCTGGGACACCTACACTGAAGCTTTCTTT. This sequence encodes CASSWDTYTEAFF.

A note on this clone: An end of the junction does not agree with germline; a read error may underlie this. Other DNA sequences within the sample encode an identical CDR3. V and J are TRBV28 and TRBJ1-3; 8 bases are shared with TRBD1. The V gene's germline CDR1 is MDHEN and CDR2 SYDVKM. CDR3 length: 12 amino acids. The CDR3 nucleotides are TGTGCCAGCAGTCGGACCTCGGACAGGGTACGTTTT. Its translation: CASSRTSDRVRF.

This chain links TRBV27 with TRBJ1-1; 9 bases fit TRBD1. Germline values: CDR1 MNHEY, CDR2 SMNVEV (reference sequence). The J segment lost 3 bases and the V segment lost 4 bases, leaving 12 bases of the junction unmatched. CDR3 size: 17 residues. The CDR3 protein is CASSSVGTGRLDTEAFF. Written as DNA, the CDR3 is TGTGCCAGCAGTTCAGTTGGGACAGGGAGATTGGACACTGAAGCTTTCTTT.

This chain joins TRBV5-4 and TRBJ1-1; possible D gene TRBD1, 5 bases. Germline V CDR1 and CDR2: SGHNT, YYREEE (reference sequence). Trimming stripped 2 bases from V and 4 bases from J, with 12 bases between. The CDR3 has 14 amino acids. Here the CDR3 DNA reads TGTGCCAGCAGCTTCCCCCCAAGGGGCACTGAAGCTTTCTTT. It encodes CASSFPPRGTEAFF.

The chain combines TRBV5-1 with TRBJ2-3, with 7 bases lining up with TRBD1. This CDR3 is built from 16 residues. V trimming: 0 bases; J trimming: 2 bases; junction bases outside the gene matches: 6. The V gene's germline CDR1 is SGHRS and CDR2 YFSETQ. The CDR3 DNA reads as TGCGCCAGCAGCTTGGCTTGGGACAGCCCCACAGATACGCAGTATTTT. Translation gives CASSLAWDSPTDTQYF.

The rearrangement links TRBV3-1 (or the pseudogene TRBV3-2) to TRBJ1-1; 7 positions agree with TRBD1. Unmatched junction bases numbered 8, after V lost 0 bases and J lost 1 base. The CDR3 loop spans 17 amino acids. CDR1 and CDR2 from the germline V gene are LGHDT and YNNKEL (reference sequence). CDR3 amino acids: CASSQERAGGWNTEAFF. CDR3 in DNA: TGTGCCAGCAGCCAAGAAAGGGCAGGGGGTTGGAACACTGAAGCTTTCTTT.

V gene TRBV7-2 combines with J gene TRBJ2-1; D is ambiguous. CDR1 is SGHTA and CDR2 is FQGNSA in the germline V gene. V was shortened by 4 bases and J by 10 bases, with 8 bases between the two germline ends. This CDR3 spans 11 amino acids. The CDR3 spells CASSSSGEQFF. In DNA form, the CDR3 reads TGTGCCAGCAGCTCTAGTGGGGAGCAGTTCTTC.

The chain carries TRBV7-3 and TRBJ2-3, with TRBD1 matching over 12 bases. Germline V gene lookup returns CDR1 SGHTA and CDR2 FQGTGA. This CDR3 contains 15 residues. Trimming at V came to 2 bases and at J to 5 bases, leaving 2 bases not matched to a gene. The DNA for the CDR3 is TGTGCCAGCAGCTTAGGGACAGGGGGCCAAGATACGCAGTATTTT. Protein product: CASSLGTGGQDTQYF.

The rearrangement joins TRBV5-4 to TRBJ2-1; 11 bases are a match to TRBD2. This CDR3 region has 15 residues. V lost 6 bases, J lost 3 bases, and 5 bases stayed unmatched. Germline V gene sequence: CDR1 SGHNT, CDR2 YYREEE (reference sequence). In DNA form, the CDR3 reads TGTGCCAGCATCTCGACTAGCGGGAACTACAATGAGCAGTTCTTC. Its translation is CASISTSGNYNEQFF.

A single count supports this clone. The V gene is TRBV5-1, the J gene TRBJ1-6; D possibly corresponds to TRBD1 (5 bases). V was pared by 6 bases and J by 8 bases, with 12 bases between. The CDR3 has 13 residues. Germline lookup yields CDR1 SGHRS and CDR2 YFSETQ. CDR3 loop: CASTTGADSPLHF. The CDR3 nucleotides are TGCGCCAGCACTACTGGGGCGGATTCACCCCTCCACTTT. The full variable domain, completed using reference TRBV5-1 and TRBJ1-6, is KAGVTQTPRYLIKTRGQQVTLSCSPISGHRSVSWYQQTPGQGLQFLFEYFSETQRNKGNFPGRFSGRQFSNSRSEMNVSTLELGDSALYLCASTTGADSPLHFGNGTRLTVT.

The gene calls are TRBV5-1 and TRBJ1-6; D unclear. CDR1 and CDR2 (germline): SGHRS, YFSETQ. This CDR3 comprises 11 residues. Trimming pared 0 bases from V and 15 bases from J, leaving 7 bases between. CDR3 nucleotides: TGCGCCAGCAGCTTGGGTCAGAACCTCCACTTT. Translating it yields CASSLGQNLHF.

DNA for the CDR3: TGTGCCAGCAGCCCCACTAACTACAATGAGCAGTTCTTC. It specifies CASSPTNYNEQFF. This chain links TRBV6-5 with TRBJ2-1; D ambiguous. Deletions cut 6 bases from V and 3 bases from J, with 9 bases between. Germline V gene lookup returns CDR1 MNHEY and CDR2 SVGAGI. The CDR3 covers 13 residues.

Concerning this clone: Other DNA sequences in this sample translate to the same CDR3. The chain uses TRBV28 and TRBJ1-5; D is unresolved. Germline V lookup: CDR1 MDHEN, CDR2 SYDVKM. This CDR3 contains 14 residues. V was pared by 4 bases and J by 1 base, with 8 bases between. In DNA, the CDR3 is TGTGCCAGCAGTTCAGGAGGGAGCAATCAGCCCCAGCATTTT. Its protein product is CASSSGGSNQPQHF.

The chain carries TRBV10-2 and TRBJ1-1; 9 bases align to TRBD1. With 3 bases clipped from V and 5 bases from J, the junction kept 7 bases outside the gene matches. Germline lookup yields CDR1 WSHSY and CDR2 SAAADI. The CDR3 runs 15 residues. The CDR3 nucleotides are TGCGCCAGCAGTGAATTTGGGACAGGGAAGACTGAAGCTTTCTTT. Encoded protein: CASSEFGTGKTEAFF.

CDR3 nucleotides: TGTGCCAGCAGACGACTAGACACTGAAGCTTTCTTT. Translated: CASRRLDTEAFF. The chain carries TRBV12-3 or TRBV12-4 and TRBJ1-1; no clear D gene. The CDR3 covers 12 residues. V was clipped by 6 bases and J by 3 bases, with 8 bases between them.

This chain links TRBV5-1 with TRBJ2-5, with 8 positions matching TRBD1. The CDR3 is made up of 14 amino acids. Per germline, CDR1 SGHRS and CDR2 YFSETQ. V shed 4 bases and J 5 bases; nucleotides not matched to a gene: 7. The CDR3 region has the DNA TGCGCCAGCAGCCCCGACAGGGGATTGGAGACCCAGTACTTC. Translating it yields CASSPDRGLETQYF.

The rearrangement links TRBV18 to TRBJ1-6; TRBD1 is a possible D gene (6 bases). Germline values: CDR1 KGHSH, CDR2 LQKENI. This CDR3 contains 14 residues. The V and J ends lost 5 bases and 7 bases respectively, with 12 bases between them. CDR3 nucleotides: TGTGCCAGCTCAGAAGGGGGAGACAATTCACCCCTCCACTTT. This sequence encodes CASSEGGDNSPLHF.

J is TRBJ1-4 and V is TRBV3-1 (or the pseudogene TRBV3-2), with 9 bases that match TRBD1. The V segment lost 1 base and the J segment 4 bases; nucleotides outside the gene matches: 4. The CDR3 is made up of 16 amino acids. The germline V gene has CDR1 LGHDT and CDR2 YNNKEL (reference sequence). The CDR3 sequence is CASSQGRDRVNEKLFF. The CDR3 DNA reads TGTGCCAGCAGCCAAGGCCGGGACAGGGTTAATGAAAAACTGTTTTTT.

The chain's CDR3 is CASSFGVTGAGAFF. The CDR3, as DNA: TGTGCCAGCAGCTTTGGGGTGACAGGGGCGGGAGCTTTCTTT. The chain joins TRBV5-6 to TRBJ1-1; 8 nucleotides line up with TRBD1. The CDR3 is made up of 14 amino acids. The V segment lost 2 bases and the J segment 10 bases; nucleotides outside the gene matches: 10. CDR1 and CDR2 from the germline V gene are SGHDT and YYEEEE. Supplemented by reference TRBV5-6 and TRBJ1-1, the full variable domain reads DAGVTQSPTHLIKTRGQQVTLRCSPKSGHDTVSWYQQALGQGPQFIFQYYEEEERQRGNFPDRFSGHQFPNYSSELNVNALLLGDSALYLCASSFGVTGAGAFFGQGTRLTVV.

V gene TRBV27 combines with J gene TRBJ2-1, with 7 positions matching TRBD1. The CDR3 is 13 amino acids. The germline V gene has CDR1 MNHEY and CDR2 SMNVEV (reference sequence). V dropped 5 bases and J dropped 7; count of bases not matched to a gene: 5. The DNA of the CDR3 is TGTGCCAGCAGTCGACAGGGTGGAAATGAGCAGTTCTTC. Its protein product is CASSRQGGNEQFF.

The chain carries TRBV14 and TRBJ1-1; 8 bases match TRBD1. The germline V gene has CDR1 SGHDN and CDR2 FVKESK. V shed 4 bases and J 4 bases; nucleotides not matched to a gene: 8. The CDR3 runs 15 residues. The CDR3 loop is CASSRYETGGTEAFF. The DNA for the CDR3 is TGTGCCAGCAGCCGATACGAAACAGGGGGCACTGAAGCTTTCTTT.

The V call is TRBV19, the J call TRBJ2-2; D perhaps matches TRBD2 (7 bases). The CDR3 consists of 13 residues. Per germline, CDR1 LNHDA and CDR2 SQIVND (reference sequence). V dropped 3 bases and J dropped 6 bases, with 8 bases sitting between them. The CDR3 reads CASSMGGPGELFF. The CDR3 nucleotides read TGTGCCAGTAGTATGGGGGGGCCCGGGGAGCTGTTTTTT.